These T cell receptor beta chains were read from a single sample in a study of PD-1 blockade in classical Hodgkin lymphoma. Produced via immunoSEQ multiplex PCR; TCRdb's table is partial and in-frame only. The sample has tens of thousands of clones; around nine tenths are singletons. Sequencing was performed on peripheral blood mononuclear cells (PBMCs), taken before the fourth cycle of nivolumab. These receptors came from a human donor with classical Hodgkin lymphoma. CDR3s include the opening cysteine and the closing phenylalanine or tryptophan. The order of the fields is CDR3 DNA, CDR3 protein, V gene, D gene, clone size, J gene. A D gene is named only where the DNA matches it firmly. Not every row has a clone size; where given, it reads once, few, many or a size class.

DNA: TGTGCCAGCACCCGACAAGCGGGAGGGATCTACGAGCAGTACTTC
CDR3: CASTRQAGGIYEQYF
V: TRBV11-2
D: TRBD2
size: -
J: TRBJ2-7

DNA: TGTGCCATCAGCAGTCCCCCGAACACTGAAGCTTTCTTT
CDR3: CAISSPPNTEAFF
V: TRBV10-3
D: -
size: -
J: TRBJ1-1

DNA: TGTGCTAGCAGCGACGGGACAGCCTACGAGCAGTACTTC
CDR3: CASSDGTAYEQYF
V: TRBV7-7
D: TRBD1
size: -
J: TRBJ2-7

DNA: TGCAGCACCTACGACAGGTCCCGGAACACTGAAGCTTTCTTT
CDR3: CSTYDRSRNTEAFF
V: TRBV29-1
D: -
size: -
J: TRBJ1-1

DNA: TGTGCCAGCAGCCGGGACATAGATACGCAGTATTTT
CDR3: CASSRDIDTQYF
V: TRBV4-2
D: -
size: -
J: TRBJ2-3

DNA: TGTGCCACCAGCACCCAGGGGTACAGGAGGGATGAGCAGTTCTTC
CDR3: CATSTQGYRRDEQFF
V: TRBV15
D: -
size: -
J: TRBJ2-1

DNA: TGTGCCAGCAGCTCTACAGGGCTGGAAGGGGAAAAACTGTTTTTT
CDR3: CASSSTGLEGEKLFF
V: TRBV27
D: -
size: -
J: TRBJ1-4

DNA: TGTGCCAGCACCCTCACCGGGGAGCTGTTTTTT
CDR3: CASTLTGELFF
V: TRBV21-1
D: -
size: -
J: TRBJ2-2

DNA: TGTGCCAGCAGTTTCGGGCAGGGGAGTCCTTATTCACCCCTCCACTTT
CDR3: CASSFGQGSPYSPLHF
V: TRBV27
D: -
size: -
J: TRBJ1-6

DNA: TGTGCCAGCAGTCACCCCGGGACTACCTACGAGCAGTACTTC
CDR3: CASSHPGTTYEQYF
V: TRBV27
D: TRBD2
size: -
J: TRBJ2-7

DNA: TGTGCCAGCTCACGTGATAGGGCCCCCTCCTACAATGAGCAGTTCTTC
CDR3: CASSRDRAPSYNEQFF
V: TRBV18
D: -
size: -
J: TRBJ2-1

DNA: TGTGCCAGTAGTATAGGGGATTCACCCCTCCACTTT
CDR3: CASSIGDSPLHF
V: TRBV19
D: -
size: once
J: TRBJ1-6

DNA: TGCGCCAGCAGCCAAGATATAAATCAGCCCCAGCATTTT
CDR3: CASSQDINQPQHF
V: TRBV4-1
D: -
size: -
J: TRBJ1-5

DNA: TGTGCCAGCAGCCATATTAATCAGCCCCAGCATTTT
CDR3: CASSHINQPQHF
V: TRBV4-2
D: -
size: -
J: TRBJ1-5

DNA: TGTGCCAGTAGTATAAGGGGAGCTGAAGCTTTCTTT
CDR3: CASSIRGAEAFF
V: TRBV19
D: -
size: -
J: TRBJ1-1

DNA: TGTGCCTGGAGTACAACGGACAGGGTCTCCTACGAGCAGTACTTC
CDR3: CAWSTTDRVSYEQYF
V: TRBV30
D: TRBD1
size: -
J: TRBJ2-7

DNA: TGCGCCAGCAGCTCCTATAGCGGGGGATCCTACAATGAGCAGTTCTTC
CDR3: CASSSYSGGSYNEQFF
V: TRBV5-1
D: TRBD2
size: -
J: TRBJ2-1